Listed here is a single TCR beta chain. The data stem from a study of blood T cell repertoires in COVID-19. About the research overall: T cells, B-cell-depleted T cells, or PBMCs provided the cDNA or gDNA that served as material.

The repertoire was sequenced with immunoSEQ multiplex PCR; TCRdb's copy has only in-frame clones and lacks some. This sample has over 200,000 clones, with over 70% found just once. This CDR3 has 16 amino acids. Germline values: CDR1 SGHDT, CDR2 YYEEEE. The ends were cut back, 5 bases at V and 0 bases at J, with 12 bases in the middle. The V call is TRBV5-6, the J call TRBJ2-6; the D gene is possibly TRBD1 (7 bases). This TCR was recovered from a middle-aged man with acute or convalescent COVID-19. The specimen was peripheral blood. CDR3 residues: CASRRGTASGANVLTF. CDR3 coding DNA: TGTGCCAGCAGACGCGGGACAGCCTCTGGGGCCAACGTCCTGACTTTC.